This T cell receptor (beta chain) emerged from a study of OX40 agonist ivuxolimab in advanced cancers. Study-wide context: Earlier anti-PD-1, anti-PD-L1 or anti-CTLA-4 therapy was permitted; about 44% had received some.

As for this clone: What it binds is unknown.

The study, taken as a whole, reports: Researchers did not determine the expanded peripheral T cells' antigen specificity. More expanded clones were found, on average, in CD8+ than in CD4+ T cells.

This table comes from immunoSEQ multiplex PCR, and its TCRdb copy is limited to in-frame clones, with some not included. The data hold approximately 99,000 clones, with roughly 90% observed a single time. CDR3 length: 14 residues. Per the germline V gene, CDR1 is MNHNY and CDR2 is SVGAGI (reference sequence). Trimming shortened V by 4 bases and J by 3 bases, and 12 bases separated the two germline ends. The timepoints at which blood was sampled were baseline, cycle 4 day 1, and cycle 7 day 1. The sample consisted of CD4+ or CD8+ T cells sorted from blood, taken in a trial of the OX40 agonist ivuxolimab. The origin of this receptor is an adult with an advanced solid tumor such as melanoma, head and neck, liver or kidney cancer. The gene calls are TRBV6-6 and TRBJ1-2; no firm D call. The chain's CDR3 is CASSSPSGYYGYTF. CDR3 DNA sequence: TGTGCCAGCAGTTCCCCATCTGGTTACTATGGCTACACCTTC.